This note documents a single TCR beta chain sequence. The data belong to a study of blood T cell repertoires in COVID-19. On the study more broadly: COVID-19 samples collected from the United States, Italy and Spain covered acute and convalescent phases. The analysed material was cDNA or gDNA that came from T cells, B-cell-depleted T cells, or PBMCs.

This CDR3 has 16 residues. V was pared by 4 bases and J by 7 bases, with 17 bases between. Germline values: CDR1 SEHNR, CDR2 FQNEAQ (reference sequence). Study processing details: Amplification from reference gene primers served as the basis for estimated nucleated cell counts. Only in-frame clones appear in the TCRdb table, and some are missing; sequencing was by immunoSEQ multiplex PCR. From that table come the V and J calls and clone size; the DNA was used to work out D and trimming. The table records roughly 130,000 clones, 84% of them present only once. This TCR came from a woman between 25 and 40 years old who had recovered from COVID-19. Sequencing was done on a sample of peripheral blood. This rearrangement joins TRBV7-9 to TRBJ1-6; D possibly corresponds to TRBD1 (5 bases). The CDR3 reads CASSSPAAGLNSPLHF. The CDR3 region has the DNA TGTGCCAGCAGCTCCCCCGCCGCAGGGTTGAATTCACCCCTCCACTTT.